This T cell receptor (beta chain) derives from a study of blood T cells in healthy people across ages. Study context: Template switching captured about one barcoded beta molecule per two T cells.

General study results and limits: Diversity estimates from one million T cells were considered underestimates.

The ends were cut back, 3 bases at V and 4 bases at J, with 6 bases in the middle. The CDR3 length is 11 residues. The germline V gene encodes CDR1 DFQATT and CDR2 SNEGSKA (reference sequence). Next came a second PCR, run for about 7 to 12 cycles, which used a sample-barcoded 5' primer along with a J-beta primer mix. TCRdb itself ran the 5' RACE reads through MiXCR, one entry per CDR3 protein. The sample consists of hundreds of thousands of distinct CDR3 sequences, around two fifths of them appearing once. Remarks on this clonotype: Its specificity is unknown.

The J gene is TRBJ1-2, the V gene TRBV20-1; perhaps TRBD1 as D (5 bases). The TCR was taken from a man at least 80 years old in good health. Source material: blood. The CDR3 protein is CSARRGYGYTF. The CDR3 coding sequence is TGCAGTGCTAGGAGGGGCTATGGCTACACCTTC.